The sequence of this TCR beta chain was determined in a study of T-cell memory formation after mild COVID-19. Study conclusions and caveats: CD4+ bias marked clones expanding day 15 to 37, unlike balanced contracting clones. Within pre-infection memory, some responding clones were found, suggesting cross-reactive memory joined.

To note about this clonotype: Antigen: not known.

V was shortened by 0 bases and J by 8 bases, with 12 bases between the two germline ends. CDR1 SGHRS and CDR2 YFSETQ come from the germline V gene. This CDR3 is 15 amino acids long. Researchers used 5'RACE with constant-segment primers to make TCR alpha and TCR beta cDNA libraries that carry sample barcodes and UMIs. TCRdb reprocessed the 5' RACE reads via MiXCR and lists one record per CDR3 protein. There are approximately 270,000 distinct CDR3 sequences in the sample; about 16% occur only once, and about 23% lies in the top ten. The TCR sequence derives from a man between 18 and 35 years old who had mild COVID-19 (a few samples of this study predate the infection). Cell type and time point are not known. This rearrangement joins TRBV5-1 to TRBJ1-6; D may be TRBD1 (6 bases). Sequenced input: PBMCs or a T cell subset sorted from them (not recorded which). The DNA for the CDR3 is TGCGCCAGCAGCTTGGGATCAGGGGCTCATTCACCCCTCCACTTT. Protein product: CASSLGSGAHSPLHF. Using reference TRBV5-1 and TRBJ1-6 for the parts outside the CDR3, the full variable domain is KAGVTQTPRYLIKTRGQQVTLSCSPISGHRSVSWYQQTPGQGLQFLFEYFSETQRNKGNFPGRFSGRQFSNSRSEMNVSTLELGDSALYLCASSLGSGAHSPLHFGNGTRLTVT.